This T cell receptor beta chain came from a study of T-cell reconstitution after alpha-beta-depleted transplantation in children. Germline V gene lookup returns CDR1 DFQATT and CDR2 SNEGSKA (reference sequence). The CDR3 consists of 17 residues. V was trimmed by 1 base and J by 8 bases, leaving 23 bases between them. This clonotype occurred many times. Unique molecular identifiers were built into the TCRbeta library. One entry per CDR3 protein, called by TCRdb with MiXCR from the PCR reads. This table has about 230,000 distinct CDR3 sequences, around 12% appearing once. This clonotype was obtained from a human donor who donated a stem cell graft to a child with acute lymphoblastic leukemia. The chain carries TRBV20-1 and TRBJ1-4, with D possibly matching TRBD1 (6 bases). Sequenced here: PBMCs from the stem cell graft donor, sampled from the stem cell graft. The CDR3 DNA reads TGCAGTGCTAGAGGGTATCCCCCAGCAGGGGTTAAGGAAAAACTGTTTTTT. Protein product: CSARGYPPAGVKEKLFF.